Detailed here is one T cell receptor (beta chain). Its antigen is undetermined. This CDR3 contains 16 residues. This entry belongs to a study of T cell responses to AZD1222 COVID-19 vaccine. Study in general: Timing groups of about 4 and about 12 weeks for second doses were pooled. General study results and limits: Repertoires in all cases were sampled only once the peak T cell response had passed. The sample set comprised mostly white British donors with more females, and clonal diversity was possibly underestimated. Spike-wide coverage was observed for vaccine-associated CD4 TCRs, with dominant responses at 160-218 and 743-854.

Clones were sequenced by immunoSEQ multiplex PCR, and TCRdb holds only the in-frame ones, with some missing. The sample has 130,000 to 150,000 clones, about 92% seen once. This specimen consisted of peripheral blood, obtained on day 0 of AZD1222 vaccination. The chain uses TRBV21-1 and TRBJ2-7. TRBV21-1 is flagged as a pseudogene. The TCR comes from an adult in good health. In DNA, the CDR3 is TGTGCCAGCAGCAAAGCGCTTAGGCAGCTACTCTACGAGCAGTACTTC. It encodes CASSKALRQLLYEQYF.